What follows are 23 T cell receptor beta chains derived from one specimen sequenced in a study of T cells in Graves' hyperthyroidism and ophthalmopathy. What was amplified from RNA transcripts were TCR beta CDR3 regions. The HTBI primer set served for first-round RT-PCR of the TCR CDR3. Via MiXCR, TCRdb re-called the multiplex PCR reads, giving one row per CDR3 protein. The table has hundreds of thousands of distinct CDR3 sequences, roughly 46% seen once. The sample was peripheral blood or thyroid tissue (not recorded which). The source is an adult man with Graves' disease, either hyperthyroidism or ophthalmopathy (not recorded which).

The V gene is TRBV7-8, the J gene TRBJ1-6; unclear D gene. The CDR3 runs to 8 residues. V was pared by 5 bases and J by 17 bases, with 4 bases between. The germline gives CDR1 SGHVS, CDR2 FQNEAQ. CDR3 amino acids: CASSPFHF. CDR3 DNA: TGTGCCAGCAGCCCCTTCCACTTT. The full variable domain, rest sourced from reference TRBV7-8 and TRBJ1-6, is GAGVSQSPRYKVAKRGQDVALRCDPISGHVSLFWYQQALGQGPEFLTYFQNEAQLDKSGLPSDRFFAERPEGSVSTLKIQRTQQEDSAVYLCASSPFHFGNGTRLTVT.

This clonotype was seen a single time. Compared with germline, one end of the junction differs, possibly owing to a read error. The chain has TRBV7-2 and TRBJ2-5; the D is unclear. The CDR3 sequence is 12 residues long. Per the germline V gene, CDR1 is SGHTA and CDR2 is FQGNSA. Here the CDR3 DNA reads TGTGCCAGCAGCTCGGGCCAAGAGGCCCAGTACTTC. This gives the protein CASSSGQEAQYF.

This clonotype was detected ten times or more. The J gene is TRBJ1-2, the V gene TRBV7-9; D is uncertain. CDR1 and CDR2 from the germline V gene are SEHNR and FQNEAQ (reference sequence). This CDR3 has 14 residues. Trimming stripped 2 bases from V and 2 bases from J, with 9 bases between. The CDR3 protein is CASSLSADNYGYTF. CDR3 nucleotides: TGTGCCAGCAGCTTATCGGCAGACAACTATGGCTACACCTTC. The whole variable domain, filled in from reference TRBV7-9 and TRBJ1-2, reads DTGVSQNPRHKITKRGQNVTFRCDPISEHNRLYWYRQTLGQGPEFLTYFQNEAQLEKSRLLSDRFSAERPKGSFSTLEIQRTEQGDSAMYLCASSLSADNYGYTFGSGTRLTVV.

The chain couples TRBV6-1 to TRBJ2-5; 7 bases match TRBD1. Looked up from germline, CDR1 is MNHNS and CDR2 is SASEGT. The CDR3 contains 14 residues. The J segment lost 0 bases and the V segment lost 5 bases, leaving 3 bases of the junction unmatched. In nucleotides, the CDR3 is TGTGCCAGCAGTAAACAGGGGCACCAAGAGACCCAGTACTTC. Translated: CASSKQGHQETQYF.

The CDR3 DNA reads TGTGCCAGTGCACAGTTCAATCAGCCCCAGCATTTT. This translates into CASAQFNQPQHF. The V call is TRBV19, the J call TRBJ1-5; D not resolved. This CDR3 is built from 12 residues. Germline lookup yields CDR1 LNHDA and CDR2 SQIVND (reference sequence). V lost 8 bases and J 3 bases, leaving 8 bases between the germline ends.

In its sample, this clonotype was seen a few times. This chain joins TRBV7-9 and TRBJ1-5, with D unclear. The CDR3 length is 15 residues. Germline CDR1 and CDR2: SEHNR and FQNEAQ (reference sequence). V gave up 5 bases and J gave up 2 bases, with 13 bases separating them. CDR3 DNA: TGTGCCAGCAGCCCAGGCGGCCTGGGCAATCAGCCCCAGCATTTT. This translates into CASSPGGLGNQPQHF.

The chain carries TRBV7-6 and TRBJ2-6, with 8 positions matching TRBD1. Germline CDR1 and CDR2: SGHVS and FNYEAQ. The CDR3 contains 19 residues. The junction had 13 bases not matched to a gene; V was cut back by 2 bases and J by 4 bases. The CDR3 region has the DNA TGTGCCAGCAGCTTAAGAGGGCGGACAGGGCTATTGGGGGCCAACGTCCTGACTTTC. This encodes CASSLRGRTGLLGANVLTF.

This chain connects TRBV5-1 to TRBJ2-7; 7 bases agree with TRBD2. This CDR3 has 13 residues. Germline assignment: CDR1 SGHRS and CDR2 YFSETQ. Trimming removed 4 bases from V and 3 bases from J; junction bases left unmatched: 4. CDR3 amino acids: CASSPWTSYEQYF. Written as DNA, the CDR3 is TGCGCCAGCAGCCCCTGGACTAGCTACGAGCAGTACTTC.

This chain joins TRBV2 and TRBJ1-3; maybe TRBD1 (5 bases). Germline V lookup: CDR1 SNHLY, CDR2 FYNNEI. The CDR3 runs 14 residues. V shed 8 bases and J shed 0 bases, with 11 bases lying between them. This chain's CDR3 is CASRGTSSGNTIYF. The CDR3 nucleotides are TGTGCCAGCCGTGGGACGAGCTCTGGAAACACCATATATTTT.

This clonotype has a count of ten or more. The V gene is TRBV25-1, the J gene TRBJ1-1; D remains ambiguous. The CDR3 totals 15 residues. Germline assignment: CDR1 MGHDK and CDR2 SYGVNS. The V gene lost 1 base and the J gene lost 6 bases, with 15 bases spanning the gap. CDR3 residues: CASSELDGELAEAFF. Written as DNA, the CDR3 is TGTGCCAGCAGTGAATTAGACGGGGAACTCGCTGAAGCTTTCTTT.

This clonotype was counted only a few times. This chain links TRBV19 with TRBJ1-3; D unclear. Trimming stripped 5 bases from V and 0 bases from J, with 11 bases between. CDR1 LNHDA and CDR2 SQIVND come from the germline V gene (reference sequence). CDR3 length equals 15 residues. CDR3 nucleotide sequence: TGTGCCAGTAGTTCGGCAGCATACTCTGGAAACACCATATATTTT. Protein sequence: CASSSAAYSGNTIYF.

This sequence joins TRBV15 and TRBJ1-4, with 10 bases fitting TRBD1. Per germline, CDR1 LNHNV and CDR2 YYDKDF (reference sequence). Unmatched junction bases numbered 6, after V lost 5 bases and J lost 6 bases. The CDR3 is 15 amino acids. CDR3 protein: CATSATGTGDEKLFF. The CDR3, as DNA: TGTGCCACCAGCGCGACAGGGACAGGGGATGAAAAACTGTTTTTT.

The chain joins TRBV9 to TRBJ1-5; 7 bases align to TRBD1. Germline V CDR1 and CDR2: SGDLS, YYNGEE. The CDR3 runs to 13 residues. The CDR3 sequence is CATGQPSNQPQHF. The CDR3 DNA reads as TGTGCAACGGGACAGCCTAGCAATCAGCCCCAGCATTTT.

This clonotype was seen a handful of times. The J gene is TRBJ2-7, the V gene TRBV6-1; D gene ambiguous. This CDR3 comprises 13 residues. Germline CDR1 reads MNHNS; CDR2 reads SASEGT. Between the trimmed V and J ends, which lost 2 bases and 6 bases, there was a span of 11 bases. The CDR3 loop reads CASSEFVGSEQYF. The CDR3 nucleotides read TGTGCCAGCAGTGAATTCGTAGGGTCCGAGCAGTACTTC.

This clonotype has at least ten counts. This chain uses TRBV7-9 with TRBJ2-7; TRBD2 matches 11 bases. The length of the CDR3 is 15 residues. CDR1 and CDR2 (germline): SEHNR, FQNEAQ (reference sequence). J was trimmed by 5 bases and V by 5 bases; bases with no gene match: 8. The chain's CDR3 is CASSTASGRKDEQYF. CDR3 coding DNA: TGTGCCAGCAGCACCGCTAGCGGGAGGAAGGACGAGCAGTACTTC.

J is TRBJ1-3 and V is TRBV20-1; D is possibly TRBD1 (6 bases). Germline V gene sequence: CDR1 DFQATT, CDR2 SNEGSKA (reference sequence). Trimming removed 6 bases at V and 4 bases at J, with 16 bases between. The CDR3 has 14 amino acids. This CDR3 is CSAPHTGLGNTIYF. CDR3 bases: TGCAGTGCACCACACACAGGGCTCGGAAACACCATATATTTT.

Only one count was recorded for this clonotype. CDR3 in DNA: TGCAGCGTTCCTGGACAGGGGGCGTCTTTCTTT. The encoded protein is CSVPGQGASFF. The chain employs TRBV29-1 and TRBJ1-1; 11 nucleotides match TRBD1. CDR3 length: 11 amino acids. Germline loops: CDR1 SQVTM, CDR2 ANQGSEA. V lost 5 bases, J lost 12 bases, and 5 bases stayed unmatched.

This chain links TRBV7-2 with TRBJ1-5; D not certain. Per the germline V gene, CDR1 is SGHTA and CDR2 is FQGNSA. Trimming left V 1 base short and J 4 bases short, with 14 bases between. The length of the CDR3 is 16 residues. The CDR3 DNA reads as TGTGCCAGCAGCTTAGACTCCGCAGCCATGAATCAGCCCCAGCATTTT. Residues: CASSLDSAAMNQPQHF.

The rearrangement joins TRBV20-1 to TRBJ1-2, with D tentatively TRBD1 (6 bases). The CDR3 runs to 12 residues. With 4 bases removed from V and 8 bases from J, the gap between germline ends came to 14 bases. Germline CDR1 reads DFQATT; CDR2 reads SNEGSKA (reference sequence). CDR3 protein: CSAKGQGPGYTF. In DNA form, the CDR3 reads TGCAGTGCTAAGGGCCAGGGGCCAGGCTACACCTTC.

This sequence joins TRBV20-1 and TRBJ1-1, with D possibly being TRBD1 (6 bases). The CDR3 is 14 amino acids. CDR1 DFQATT and CDR2 SNEGSKA come from the germline V gene (reference sequence). V was cut by 6 bases and J by 4 bases, with 18 bases left in between. DNA of the CDR3: TGCAGTGCAGCGAGGGGGGGTTGGACCACTGAAGCTTTCTTT. It codes for CSAARGGWTTEAFF.

V and J are TRBV5-1 and TRBJ1-1, with D possibly being TRBD1 (6 bases). The CDR3 consists of 14 residues. Trimming took off 5 bases at V and 5 bases at J, with 16 bases between the two ends. Germline CDR1 reads SGHRS; CDR2 reads YFSETQ. The CDR3 region has the DNA TGCGCCAGCAGGGGACAAGGGGATGGGACTGAAGCTTTCTTT. Encoded protein: CASRGQGDGTEAFF.

This clonotype appeared many times. The rearrangement links TRBV24-1 to TRBJ2-2; D gene unclear. The germline CDR1 and CDR2 sequences are KGHDR and SFDVKD. V was trimmed by 5 bases and J by 6 bases, leaving 15 bases between them. The CDR3 contains 15 residues. The CDR3 region is CATSGPMSRSGELFF. As DNA, the CDR3 is TGTGCCACCAGTGGCCCTATGTCCCGGTCCGGGGAGCTGTTTTTT.

This clonotype was counted only a few times. The chain carries TRBV2 and TRBJ2-7; D call uncertain. V lost 5 bases, J lost 2 bases, and 13 bases lay in between. Germline-derived CDR1 and CDR2 are SNHLY and FYNNEI. The CDR3 sequence is 14 residues long. The CDR3 loop reads CASSLSKVTYEQYF. The DNA for the CDR3 is TGTGCCAGCAGTTTATCGAAGGTCACCTACGAGCAGTACTTC. The full variable domain, its missing parts supplied by reference TRBV2 and TRBJ2-7, is EPEVTQTPSHQVTQMGQEVILRCVPISNHLYFYWYRQILGQKVEFLVSFYNNEISEKSEIFDDQFSVERPDGSNFTLKIRSTKLEDSAMYFCASSLSKVTYEQYFGPGTRLTVT.